This T cell receptor beta chain was found in a study of human thymus T cells. Produced via immunoSEQ multiplex PCR; TCRdb's table is partial and in-frame only. The repertoire holds about 78,000 clones, with just over 95% as singletons. Study findings and constraints: The authors found apparently biased V and J gene usage in thymic and blood repertoires. Related research examined unrelated individuals and reported that their thymic repertoires overlapped highly.

Details on this clone: The antigen is not known.

The germline gives CDR1 MGHRA, CDR2 YSYEKL. The CDR3 has 16 residues. Germline trimming cut 0 bases from V and 6 bases from J; bases unmatched to any gene: 8. The source of the thymus tissue was resections taken during corrective heart surgery. Healthy Finnish infants undergoing corrective surgery for congenital heart defects were used as donors. Sequenced material: thymus tissue. The V gene is TRBV4-1, the J gene TRBJ2-3, with TRBD2 matching over 8 bases. This clonotype was sampled from a boy under three years old with a congenital heart defect but otherwise immunologically healthy. This CDR3 reads CASSQETSGKSDTQYF. The CDR3 nucleotides are TGCGCCAGCAGCCAAGAAACTAGCGGAAAGTCGGATACGCAGTATTTT.